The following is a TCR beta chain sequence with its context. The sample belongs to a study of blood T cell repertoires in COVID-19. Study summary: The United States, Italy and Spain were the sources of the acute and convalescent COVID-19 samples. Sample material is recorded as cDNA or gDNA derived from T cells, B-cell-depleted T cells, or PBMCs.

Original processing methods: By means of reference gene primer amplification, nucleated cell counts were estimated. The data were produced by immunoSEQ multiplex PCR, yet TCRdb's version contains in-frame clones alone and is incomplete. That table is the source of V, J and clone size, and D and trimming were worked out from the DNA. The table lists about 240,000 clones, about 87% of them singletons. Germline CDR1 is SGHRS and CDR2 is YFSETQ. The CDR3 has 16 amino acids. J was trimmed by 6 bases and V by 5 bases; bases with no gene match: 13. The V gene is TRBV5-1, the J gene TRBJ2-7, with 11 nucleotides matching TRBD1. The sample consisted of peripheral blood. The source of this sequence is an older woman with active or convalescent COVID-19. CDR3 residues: CASSATVGQGAIEQYF. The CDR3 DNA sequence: TGCGCCAGCAGTGCCACCGTTGGACAGGGGGCGATCGAGCAGTACTTC.